The present T cell receptor (beta chain) was sequenced within a study of blood T cell repertoires in COVID-19. This clone is medium-sized in the sample. V shed 6 bases and J shed 1 base, with 10 bases lying between them. This CDR3 has 13 residues. Germline values: CDR1 MNHEY, CDR2 SVGAGI. Profiled with immunoSEQ multiplex PCR; TCRdb holds only in-frame clones, not every one. The sample includes about 110,000 clones, 88% of them seen just once. This TCR came from a human donor in a cohort sampled during active COVID-19. Sequenced sample: peripheral blood. The chain combines TRBV6-5 with TRBJ2-7; perhaps TRBD2 as D (6 bases). CDR3 in amino acids: CASRLRESYEQYF. CDR3 bases: TGTGCCAGCAGACTCCGGGAGTCCTACGAGCAGTACTTC.